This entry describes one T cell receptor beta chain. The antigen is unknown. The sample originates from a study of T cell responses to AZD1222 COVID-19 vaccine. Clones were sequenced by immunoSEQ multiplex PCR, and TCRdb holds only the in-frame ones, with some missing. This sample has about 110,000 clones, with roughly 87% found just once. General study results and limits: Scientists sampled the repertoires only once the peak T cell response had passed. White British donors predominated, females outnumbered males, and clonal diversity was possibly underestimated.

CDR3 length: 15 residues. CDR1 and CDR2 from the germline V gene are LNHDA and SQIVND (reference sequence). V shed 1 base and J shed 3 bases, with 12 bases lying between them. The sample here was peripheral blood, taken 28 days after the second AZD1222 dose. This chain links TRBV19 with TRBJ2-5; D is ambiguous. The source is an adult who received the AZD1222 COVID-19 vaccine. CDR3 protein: CASSIAANREETQYF. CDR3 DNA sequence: TGTGCCAGTAGTATAGCAGCTAACAGAGAAGAGACCCAGTACTTC.